The sequence of this TCR beta chain was determined in a study of CD8+ T cells in alopecia areata. On the study more broadly: Among treated patients, oral tofacitinib was administered at 5 to 10 mg twice daily.

As part of sample collection, lesional scalp punch biopsies and peripheral blood were taken from alopecia areata patients. PBMCs served as the source from which CD4+ and CD8+ T cells were sorted. The germline CDR1 and CDR2 sequences are GTSNPN and SVGIG (reference sequence). The V and J ends lost 3 bases and 0 bases respectively, with 6 bases between them. This CDR3 has 13 amino acids. Investigators isolated RNA and reverse transcribed it into cDNA to act as the sequencing template. Assay used: immunoSEQ multiplex PCR; TCRdb lists only in-frame clones, some missing. The sample shows 200,000 to 250,000 clones, approximately 61% of them seen only once.

V gene TRBV30 combines with J gene TRBJ1-3; no clear D. The clonotype comes from a human donor with alopecia areata. Material: CD4+ T cells sorted from blood, obtained at week 0. For the CDR3, the DNA is TGTGCCTGGAGGTCGAGCTCTGGAAACACCATATATTTT. Translated: CAWRSSSGNTIYF.